Listed below are T cell receptor beta chains from one sample, sequenced in a study of T cell changes during pregnancy in multiple sclerosis. Profiled with immunoSEQ multiplex PCR; TCRdb holds only in-frame clones, not every one. The top ten clones hold 0.41% of a sample with around 30,000 clones, more than 85% of them seen once. The sequenced sample was CD4+ T cells from peripheral blood mononuclear cells, obtained in the second trimester of pregnancy. The receptors shown here come from a female donor with multiple sclerosis, enrolled in a pregnancy study. Each CDR3 is given with its conserved first and last residue. A D gene is named only where the DNA matches it firmly. Some rows mark clone size as missing; the rest say once, few, many or name a class of expanded clone.

TGCAGCGTTGAAGTTCGACAGGGACTGGGAATAATCCAGTACTTC CSVEVRQGLGIIQYF TRBJ2-5 . TRBV29-1 few
TGTGCCAGCAGCCATTCACAGGGGGAAGGTACTGAAGCTTTCTTT CASSHSQGEGTEAFF TRBJ1-1 TRBD1 TRBV14 once
TGCAGTGCTAGAGATGCGGTCCAGTTCTTC CSARDAVQFF TRBJ2-1 . TRBV20-1 .
TGTGCCAGCAGTAAGCAGGGGGCCGTCTCTGGGGCCAACGTCCTGACTTTC CASSKQGAVSGANVLTF TRBJ2-6 TRBD1 TRBV27 .
TGCGCCAGCAGGCCCCACAGGGGGCCCGGCTACGAGCAGTACTTC CASRPHRGPGYEQYF TRBJ2-7 TRBD1 TRBV4-1 .
TGTGCCTGGAGGCGGGGGGCCTATGGCTACACCTTC CAWRRGAYGYTF TRBJ1-2 . TRBV30 .
TGCGCCAGCAGTGAGACCAGACAGGGTGGCTACACCTTC CASSETRQGGYTF TRBJ1-2 TRBD1 TRBV10-2 .
TGCAGCGCCGGGGAGCAGAATCAGCCCCAGCATTTT CSAGEQNQPQHF TRBJ1-5 . TRBV29-1 .
TGCGCCAGCAGCGCCCGGGACAGGGGTCTCAATGAGCAGTTCTTC CASSARDRGLNEQFF TRBJ2-1 TRBD1 TRBV4-1 .
TGTGCCAGCAGTGGGGTAGCGGGATTTTACGAGCAGTACTTC CASSGVAGFYEQYF TRBJ2-7 TRBD2 TRBV2 .